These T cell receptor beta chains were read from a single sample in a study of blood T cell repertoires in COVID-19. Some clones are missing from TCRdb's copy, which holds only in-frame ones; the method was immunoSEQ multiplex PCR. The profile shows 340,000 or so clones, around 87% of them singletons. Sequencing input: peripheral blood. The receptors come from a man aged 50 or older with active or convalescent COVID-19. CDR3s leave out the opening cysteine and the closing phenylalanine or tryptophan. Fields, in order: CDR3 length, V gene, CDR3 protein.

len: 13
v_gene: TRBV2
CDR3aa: ASSAGTGSADTQY

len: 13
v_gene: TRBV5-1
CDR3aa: ASSAQGATNEKLF

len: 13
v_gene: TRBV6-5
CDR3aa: ASSKTVGQYTEAF

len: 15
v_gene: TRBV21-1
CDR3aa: ASSKESYSGRIYEQY

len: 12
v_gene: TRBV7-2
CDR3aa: ASSLHRAGTEAF

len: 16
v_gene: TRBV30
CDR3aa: AGIPGTALGLADNEQF

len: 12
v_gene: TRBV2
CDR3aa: ASREGILADIQY

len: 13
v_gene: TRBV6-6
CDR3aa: ASSYTPRGNYGYT

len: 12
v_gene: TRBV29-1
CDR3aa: SVVTGAADQPQH

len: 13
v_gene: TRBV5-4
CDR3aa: ASSVGRAAYNEQF

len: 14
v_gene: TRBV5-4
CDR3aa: ASSLVQGATNEKLF

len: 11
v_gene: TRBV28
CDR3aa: ATGRGSDTEAF

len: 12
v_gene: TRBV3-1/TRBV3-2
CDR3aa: ASSRLGTEETQY

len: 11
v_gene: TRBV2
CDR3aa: ASSESQYEEQY

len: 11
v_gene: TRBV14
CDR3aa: ASSQDYYSPLH

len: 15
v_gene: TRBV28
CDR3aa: ASSLLLLAANTGELF

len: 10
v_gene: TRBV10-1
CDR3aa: ASSSGRTTQY

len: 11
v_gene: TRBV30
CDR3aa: AWSGGQGYEQY

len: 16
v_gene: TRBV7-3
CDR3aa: ASSSRGLAGGPYNEQF

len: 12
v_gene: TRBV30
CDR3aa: AWSALSGANVLT

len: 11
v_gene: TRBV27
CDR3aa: ASRAQSDQPQH

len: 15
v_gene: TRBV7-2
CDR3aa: ASSFLPFRDSQETQY

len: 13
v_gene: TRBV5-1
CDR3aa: ASSFDRGNRNEQF

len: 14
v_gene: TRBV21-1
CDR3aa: ASSKDDFLGEETQY